The text below deals with one T cell receptor (beta chain). What it recognizes is unknown. The sample belongs to a study of T cells in localized non-small cell lung cancer. Trimming left V 2 bases short and J 6 bases short, with 11 bases between. This CDR3 is built from 12 residues. Germline loops: CDR1 GTSNPN, CDR2 SVGIG (reference sequence). Only in-frame clones appear in the TCRdb table, and some are missing; sequencing was by immunoSEQ multiplex PCR. Of about 14,000 clones in the sample, 28% are singletons; the top ten hold roughly 7.2%. Study observations and caveats: Measurement of T cell clonality placed uninvolved adjacent lung highest, above the level in tumor. Heterogeneity remains possible, as sequencing covered one tumor region only.

The chain couples TRBV30 to TRBJ2-7; tentative D call: TRBD2 (5 bases). Sequenced here: lung tumor tissue, sampled before any cancer treatment. The TCR sequence derives from a female donor over 55 with stage I lung adenocarcinoma. In nucleotides, the CDR3 is TGTGCCTGGAGTAGGCCCGGGGTCGAGCAGTACTTC. Translated, it gives CAWSRPGVEQYF.